This T cell receptor (beta chain) stems from a study of blood T cell repertoires in COVID-19. Study details: The United States, Italy and Spain provided the acute and convalescent COVID-19 samples. PBMCs, B-cell-depleted T cells, or T cells provided the cDNA or gDNA that made up the material.

The CDR3 extends over 15 amino acids. Germline CDR1 reads MNHEY; CDR2 reads SVGAGI. Trimming left V 5 bases short and J 2 bases short, with 15 bases between. Original data processing: Estimated nucleated cell counts came from reference gene primer amplification. Using immunoSEQ multiplex PCR, the repertoire was profiled, and TCRdb retains in-frame clones only, with some absent. The V and J calls and clone size are taken from that table; D and trimming were inferred from the DNA. The sample holds 200,000 to 250,000 clones; roughly 80% are singletons and the top ten take 2.6%. The receptor was isolated from a woman aged 65 to 85 with active or convalescent COVID-19. Source material: peripheral blood. This sequence joins TRBV6-5 and TRBJ1-1; a weak D match, TRBD1 (5 bases). In nucleotides, the CDR3 is TGTGCCAGCAGTCCCCGGGGGGTGTCTAACACTGAAGCTTTCTTT. This translates into CASSPRGVSNTEAFF.